Below, 12 T cell receptor beta chains from the same sample are listed, as sequenced in a study of shared clonotypes between healthy human individuals. Selected positively for CCR7 and CD45RO-negative, naive CD8 cells excluded terminally differentiated effector memory CD45RA+ cells. Repertoires were generated with immunoSEQ multiplex PCR, while TCRdb's copy carries only in-frame clones and drops some. The sample has roughly 650,000 clones; about 95% are singletons. Sequences were obtained from naive CD8+ T cells sorted from blood. These receptors came from a woman aged 25-40 years in good health.

The rearrangement links TRBV7-2 to TRBJ2-2; weak D call: TRBD2 (5 bases). This CDR3 has 16 residues. Looked up from germline, CDR1 is SGHTA and CDR2 is FQGNSA. Trimming cost V 1 base and J 6 bases, with 15 bases left between them. DNA of the CDR3: TGTGCCAGCAGCTTAGGCGGGTATAGTGTTTCCGGGGAGCTGTTTTTT. Its protein product is CASSLGGYSVSGELFF.

The chain joins TRBV27 to TRBJ1-1; 7 positions match TRBD1. CDR3 length equals 17 residues. Trimming cost V 5 bases and J 6 bases; bases outside gene matches: 18. From germline, CDR1 is MNHEY and CDR2 SMNVEV (reference sequence). CDR3 amino acids: CASSLTGRTGIWAEAFF. The CDR3 DNA reads as TGTGCCAGCAGTCTTACGGGAAGGACAGGTATCTGGGCTGAAGCTTTCTTT.

This CDR3 reads CASRPAGTGGYEQYF. The CDR3, as DNA: TGTGCCAGCAGACCGGCCGGGACAGGGGGCTACGAGCAGTACTTC. The chain employs TRBV27 and TRBJ2-7; the match to TRBD1 covers 11 bases. Germline V lookup: CDR1 MNHEY, CDR2 SMNVEV (reference sequence). The junction had 7 bases not matched to a gene; V was cut back by 6 bases and J by 3 bases. This CDR3 has 15 residues.

This chain links TRBV7-8 with TRBJ2-1; 11 bases agree with TRBD2. The CDR3 is made up of 17 amino acids. Germline CDR1 SGHVS, CDR2 FQNEAQ. V gave up 5 bases and J gave up 0 bases; unmatched junction bases: 6. The CDR3 here is CASSAASGRFSYNEQFF. The CDR3 nucleotides are TGTGCCAGCAGCGCGGCTAGCGGGAGGTTCTCCTACAATGAGCAGTTCTTC.

This chain links TRBV27 with TRBJ2-7; D ambiguous. Germline V lookup: CDR1 MNHEY, CDR2 SMNVEV (reference sequence). Trimming pared 0 bases from V and 5 bases from J, leaving 8 bases between. The CDR3 runs to 13 residues. The CDR3 protein is CASSLSTLNEQYF. The CDR3 DNA reads as TGTGCCAGCAGTTTATCGACCCTGAACGAGCAGTACTTC.

The V call is TRBV6-1, the J call TRBJ2-1, with TRBD2 as a possible D gene (6 bases). Germline lookup yields CDR1 MNHNS and CDR2 SASEGT. The CDR3 loop spans 18 amino acids. Trimming took 2 bases from V and 2 from J, leaving 19 bases between them. The CDR3 spells CASSEREWASEAYNEQFF. CDR3 DNA sequence: TGTGCCAGCAGTGAAAGGGAGTGGGCTAGCGAAGCCTACAATGAGCAGTTCTTC.

The chain has TRBV29-1 and TRBJ1-2; tentatively, D is TRBD1 (5 bases). The CDR3 sequence is 15 residues long. The germline V gene has CDR1 SQVTM and CDR2 ANQGSEA. Deletions cut 1 base from V and 4 bases from J, with 16 bases between. Here the CDR3 reads CSVEGPGGLAYGYTF. For the CDR3, the DNA is TGCAGCGTTGAAGGCCCCGGGGGTTTGGCCTATGGCTACACCTTC.

This rearrangement joins TRBV5-8 to TRBJ2-2; the match to TRBD2 covers 12 bases. The CDR3 is 15 amino acids. V dropped 8 bases and J dropped 3; count of bases not matched to a gene: 5. Per the germline V gene, CDR1 is SGHTS and CDR2 is YDEGEE. CDR3 DNA: TGTGCCAGGCGAAGACTAGCGGGGGACACCGGGGAGCTGTTTTTT. Amino acids: CARRRLAGDTGELFF. Full variable domain (outside the CDR3, taken from reference TRBV5-8 and TRBJ2-2): EAGVTQSPTHLIKTRGQQATLRCSPISGHTSVYWYQQALGLGLQFLLWYDEGEERNRGNFPPRFSGRQFPNYSSELNVNALELEDSALYLCARRRLAGDTGELFFGEGSRLTVL.

V usage is TRBV2 and J usage is TRBJ2-7; D perhaps matches TRBD2 (7 bases). The ends were cut back, 6 bases at V and 4 bases at J, with 16 bases in the middle. CDR3 size: 14 residues. Germline V CDR1 and CDR2: SNHLY, FYNNEI. CDR3: CASRTRGGIYEQYF. The CDR3 bases are TGTGCCAGCAGGACGAGGGGGGGGATTTACGAGCAGTACTTC.

The genes are TRBV7-8 and TRBJ2-3; D is uncertain. The CDR3 is 15 residues long. Deletions cut 1 base from V and 1 base from J, with 9 bases between. The germline V gene has CDR1 SGHVS and CDR2 FQNEAQ. CDR3 in DNA: TGTGCCAGCAGCTTAGACGAGGCCCGCACAGATACGCAGTATTTT. This sequence encodes CASSLDEARTDTQYF.

The chain carries TRBV14 and TRBJ2-1; 11 bases are shared with TRBD2. J lost 6 bases, V lost 1 base, and 5 bases had no gene match. Germline V CDR1 and CDR2: SGHDN, FVKESK. The CDR3 extends over 16 amino acids. The CDR3 spells CASSQALAGGGNEQFF. Written as DNA, the CDR3 is TGTGCCAGCAGCCAAGCCCTAGCGGGAGGAGGCAATGAGCAGTTCTTC.

The V and J genes are TRBV13 and TRBJ1-5; weak D call: TRBD1 (5 bases). Trimming stripped 3 bases from V and 7 bases from J, with 13 bases between. The CDR3 extends over 14 amino acids. The V gene's germline CDR1 is PRHDT and CDR2 FYEKMQ (reference sequence). The CDR3 reads CASSLGTGGQPQHF. DNA for the CDR3: TGTGCCAGCAGCTTGGGAACAGGTGGACAGCCCCAGCATTTT.